This T cell receptor beta chain was identified during a study of radiation and T cells in renal cell carcinoma. Study-level background: Nephrectomy followed 15 Gy stereotactic body radiation by 4 weeks.

Study results and caveats: From baseline, blood top tumor clonotypes peaked at 2 weeks post-radiation.

Note on this clone: Its antigen is not identified.

Time point described: baseline pretreatment blood. Noted treatment: 15 Gy SBRT to primary tumor, nephrectomy 4 weeks later. Blood was sampled at baseline, 2 weeks and 4 weeks after SBRT. This renal cell carcinoma was of the clear cell type. Germline CDR1 is MDHEN and CDR2 is SYDVKM. Trimming took off 7 bases at V and 4 bases at J, with 20 bases between the two ends. The CDR3 has 16 residues. The repertoire was sequenced with immunoSEQ multiplex PCR; TCRdb's copy has only in-frame clones and lacks some. Of roughly 120,000 clones in the sample, approximately 78% were seen once. This receptor was identified in a woman aged 55-75 years with renal cell carcinoma. The chain recombines TRBV28 with TRBJ1-5; TRBD1 might be the D (5 bases). The input for sequencing was blood, taken from a patient whose treatment included radiotherapy and nephrectomy. CDR3 region: CASNQFNRGGNQPQHF. As DNA, the CDR3 is TGTGCCAGCAATCAATTCAATAGGGGTGGAAATCAGCCCCAGCATTTT.